The entry below gives a single T cell receptor (beta chain) sequence along with its context. Its antigen is not identified. The data belong to a study of CXCR3-negative and CXCR3-positive naive CD8 T cells. Study-wide results and limits: Fresh PBMCs served for most assays, and CXCR3 expression fell partially after cryopreservation.

5' RACE with UMI labels generated the TRB cDNA libraries. TCRdb reworked the 5' RACE reads into one entry per CDR3 protein, no DNA. The clone table shows tens of thousands of distinct CDR3 sequences, with the ten largest holding 15%. The CDR3 is 13 amino acids. Germline lookup yields CDR1 SQVTM and CDR2 ANQGSEA. The sample consisted of memory CD8+ T cells from blood. The sequence was obtained from a human donor in good health. Some clones in this sample may be carry-over from other donors' samples. This chain joins TRBV29-1 and TRBJ2-7. CDR3 amino acids: CSVVGSGPYEQYF.